The rows below give T cell receptor beta chains drawn from one sample of a study of metastatic and nonmetastatic thyroid tumors. TCRdb reprocessed the PCR reads via MiXCR. This sample has 3,000 or so clones, with less than 45% found just once. The sample comprised tumor tissue. These TCRs come from a female donor with papillary thyroid cancer or a benign thyroid nodule (not recorded which). Some clones in this sample may be carry-over from other donors' samples. Each CDR3 is given with its conserved first and last residue. The D gene is left open where the match is weak. Some rows mark clone size as missing; the rest say once, few, many or name a class of expanded clone.

v_gene,abundance,len,d_gene,j_gene,CDR3aa,CDR3nt
TRBV25-1,once,15,.,TRBJ2-7,CASSGGHTGKYEQYF,TGTGCCAGCAGTGGGGGACACACCGGAAAGTACGAGCAGTACTTC
TRBV6-2/TRBV6-3,.,13,.,TRBJ2-1,CASSYSGVSEQFF,TGTGCCAGCAGTTACTCCGGTGTCTCTGAGCAGTTCTTC
TRBV9,.,14,.,TRBJ1-3,CASSVVGGGNTIYF,TGTGCCAGCAGCGTAGTTGGCGGAGGAAACACCATATATTTT
TRBV6-5,.,14,.,TRBJ2-5,CASSYNSGVETQYF,TGTGCCAGCAGTTACAACTCAGGGGTGGAGACCCAGTACTTC
TRBV5-1,large,14,.,TRBJ2-3,CASSLGRRTDTQYF,TGCGCCAGCAGCTTGGGGCGGCGCACAGATACGCAGTATTTT
TRBV30,few,13,.,TRBJ1-4,CAWSARPNEKLFF,TGTGCCTGGAGTGCCAGACCAAATGAAAAACTGTTTTTT
TRBV11-2,.,13,.,TRBJ2-7,CASSLDPSSQQYF,TGTGCCAGCAGCTTAGACCCATCCTCCCAGCAGTACTTC
TRBV2,.,14,.,TRBJ1-4,CASRAPRRREKLFF,TGTGCCAGCAGAGCCCCGCGTCGTCGGGAAAAACTGTTTTTT
TRBV28,few,13,.,TRBJ2-2,CASSYLNTGELFF,TGTGCCAGCAGTTACCTTAACACCGGGGAGCTGTTTTTT
TRBV14,few,15,.,TRBJ2-7,CASSFVTGTNYEQYF,TGTGCCAGCAGTTTTGTTACCGGGACCAACTACGAGCAGTACTTC
TRBV28,few,13,.,TRBJ1-1,CASSFSVGTEAFF,TGTGCCAGCAGTTTTTCTGTTGGCACTGAAGCTTTCTTT
TRBV30,.,16,.,TRBJ2-7,CAWSLGRGGRAYEQYF,TGTGCCTGGAGTTTGGGACGAGGAGGAAGGGCCTACGAGCAGTACTTC
TRBV20-1,.,14,TRBD1,TRBJ1-4,CSAREGAHNEKLFF,TGCAGTGCTCGGGAGGGGGCCCACAATGAAAAACTGTTTTTT
TRBV5-1,.,19,.,TRBJ2-7,CASSLGAYGDIRFSYEQYF,TGCGCCAGCAGCTTGGGGGCTTATGGAGATATACGTTTTTCCTACGAGCAGTACTTC
TRBV4-1,few,13,.,TRBJ2-7,CASSLGGEYEQYF,TGCGCCAGCAGCCTTGGGGGCGAGTACGAGCAGTACTTC
TRBV3-1,.,13,.,TRBJ2-7,CASSSGLVGEQYF,TGTGCCAGCAGCTCAGGGTTAGTTGGTGAGCAGTACTTC
TRBV5-1,few,13,.,TRBJ1-1,CASSLDSNTEAFF,TGCGCCAGCAGCTTGGATTCGAACACTGAAGCTTTCTTT
TRBV2,.,15,TRBD1,TRBJ1-2,CASSEVDRKLYGYTF,TGTGCCAGCAGTGAAGTGGACAGGAAACTCTATGGCTACACCTTC
TRBV28,.,16,.,TRBJ2-1,CASSLLFFAARDEQFF,TGTGCCAGCAGTTTACTGTTCTTCGCGGCGAGGGATGAGCAGTTCTTC
TRBV7-6,.,15,TRBD1,TRBJ2-5,CASSLEQGAFETQYF,TGTGCCAGCAGCTTAGAACAGGGGGCGTTTGAGACCCAGTACTTC
TRBV11-1,.,14,.,TRBJ2-7,CASSLATGTYEQYF,TGTGCCAGCAGCTTAGCAACAGGGACCTACGAGCAGTACTTC
TRBV20-1,.,14,TRBD2,TRBJ2-1,CSASGTSGNNEQFF,TGCAGTGCTAGCGGGACTAGCGGTAACAATGAGCAGTTCTTC
TRBV20-1,.,15,.,TRBJ1-5,CSARAPTEGNQPQHF,TGCAGTGCTAGAGCCCCCACGGAGGGCAATCAGCCCCAGCATTTT
TRBV12-3/TRBV12-4,few,14,TRBD1,TRBJ1-1,CASTRTGTNTEAFF,TGTGCCAGCACCCGGACAGGGACGAACACTGAAGCTTTCTTT
TRBV2,few,15,.,TRBJ2-5,CASSAPPSPPETQYF,TGTGCCAGCAGTGCACCTCCATCTCCCCCCGAGACCCAGTACTTC
TRBV6-2/TRBV6-3,.,15,TRBD2,TRBJ2-7,CASSILAGSSYEQYF,TGTGCCAGCAGTATACTAGCGGGCTCCTCCTACGAGCAGTACTTC
TRBV4-1,.,15,.,TRBJ2-7,CASSQERGPSYEQYF,TGCGCCAGCAGCCAAGAACGGGGGCCCTCCTACGAGCAGTACTTC
TRBV5-1,.,15,.,TRBJ2-5,CASSLETPQGETQYF,TGCGCCAGCAGCTTGGAGACCCCCCAGGGGGAGACCCAGTACTTC
TRBV5-1,.,15,TRBD2,TRBJ2-3,CASRLAGVVTDTQYF,TGCGCCAGCAGGCTAGCGGGAGTGGTTACAGATACGCAGTATTTT
TRBV9,large,16,TRBD2,TRBJ2-1,CASSSRTSEIRNEQFF,TGTGCCAGCAGCTCTCGGACTAGCGAGATTCGCAATGAGCAGTTCTTC
TRBV20-1,.,15,TRBD2,TRBJ2-1,CSCFAGGTQNNEQFF,TGCAGTTGCTTTGCGGGAGGAACCCAGAACAATGAGCAGTTCTTC
TRBV2,.,16,TRBD1,TRBJ2-5,CASMGGQGSGGETQYF,TGTGCCAGCATGGGGGGACAGGGATCGGGTGGAGAGACCCAGTACTTC
TRBV10-3,few,10,.,TRBJ2-7,CATRGVEQYF,TGTGCCACACGGGGCGTCGAGCAGTACTTC